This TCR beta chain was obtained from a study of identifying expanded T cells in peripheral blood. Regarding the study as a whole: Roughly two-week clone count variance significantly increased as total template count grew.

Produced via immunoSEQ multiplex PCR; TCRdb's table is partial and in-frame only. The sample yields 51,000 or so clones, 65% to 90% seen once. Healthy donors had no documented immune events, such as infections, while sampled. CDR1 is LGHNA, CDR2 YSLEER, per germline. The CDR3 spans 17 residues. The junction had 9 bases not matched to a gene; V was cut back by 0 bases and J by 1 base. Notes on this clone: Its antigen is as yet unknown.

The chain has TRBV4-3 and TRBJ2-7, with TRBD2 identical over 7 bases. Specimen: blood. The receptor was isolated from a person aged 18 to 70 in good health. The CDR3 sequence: CASSQEVAGSLSYEQYF. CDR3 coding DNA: TGCGCCAGCAGCCAAGAAGTAGCGGGCTCCCTATCCTACGAGCAGTACTTC.